Each of the 22 T cell receptor beta chains below was sequenced from the same sample in a study of chemoradiotherapy in HPV16-positive cancers. Assay: immunoSEQ multiplex PCR; the TCRdb copy retains only in-frame clones and omits some. The profile shows tens of thousands of clones, 87% of them singletons. The starting material was blood, obtained from a patient who underwent chemoradiotherapy. The receptors come from a human donor with HPV-associated anogenital cancer.

The V call is TRBV5-6, the J call TRBJ2-2, with TRBD2 matching over 11 bases. This CDR3 has 18 amino acids. Germline V gives CDR1 SGHDT, CDR2 YYEEEE. The V gene end was trimmed by 0 bases and the J gene end by 4 bases; junction bases not matched to a gene: 8. CDR3 protein: CASSLVVAGGRSTGELFF. The CDR3 coding sequence is TGTGCCAGCAGCTTGGTGGTAGCGGGGGGGCGGAGCACCGGGGAGCTGTTTTTT.

CDR3 DNA: TGTGCCAGCAGCGTAATCGCGGGAGGAAACGAGCAGTACTTC. Translated: CASSVIAGGNEQYF. The V call is TRBV9, the J call TRBJ2-7; 8 bases line up with TRBD2. J lost 5 bases, V lost 1 base, and 5 bases had no gene match. The CDR3 is made up of 14 amino acids. Germline V gene sequence: CDR1 SGDLS, CDR2 YYNGEE.

The J gene is TRBJ2-7, the V gene TRBV19; 7 bases match TRBD1. The CDR3 runs to 15 residues. V lost 4 bases, J lost 7 bases, and 13 bases stayed unmatched. The germline CDR1 and CDR2 sequences are LNHDA and SQIVND (reference sequence). CDR3 in amino acids: CASSSATGPREEQYF. The CDR3 DNA reads TGTGCCAGTAGTAGTGCGACAGGGCCCCGAGAGGAGCAGTACTTC.

The chain employs TRBV19 and TRBJ2-3; D might be TRBD1 (6 bases). The V end lost 6 bases, the J end lost 0 bases, and 7 bases lay between the germline ends. Germline V lookup: CDR1 LNHDA, CDR2 SQIVND (reference sequence). This CDR3 contains 13 residues. The CDR3 is CASRQGSTDTQYF. CDR3 in DNA: TGTGCCAGTAGACAGGGTAGCACAGATACGCAGTATTTT.

The chain links TRBV5-1 to TRBJ2-1; possible D gene TRBD2, 7 bases. CDR1 is SGHRS, CDR2 YFSETQ, per germline. This CDR3 is 15 amino acids long. V lost 6 bases to trimming and J lost 7 bases, with 20 bases between them. The CDR3 coding sequence is TGCGCCAGCATCCCGGGGGGCGGGCACGAGAATGAGCAGTTCTTC. Encoded protein: CASIPGGGHENEQFF.

The chain combines TRBV15 with TRBJ2-7; TRBD1 agrees at 7 bases. V shed 3 bases and J 4 bases; nucleotides not matched to a gene: 6. The germline V gene encodes CDR1 LNHNV and CDR2 YYDKDF (reference sequence). The CDR3 loop spans 14 amino acids. CDR3 nucleotide sequence: TGTGCCACCAGCAGGGGGGACAGAGCTTACGAGCAGTACTTC. Translation: CATSRGDRAYEQYF.

The rearrangement links TRBV7-9 to TRBJ2-2, with 8 bases lining up with TRBD2. The germline gives CDR1 SEHNR, CDR2 FQNEAQ (reference sequence). V shed 2 bases, J shed 5 bases, and the junction held 10 bases outside the gene matches. The CDR3 spans 17 residues. CDR3 region: CASSLYEAGVATGELFF. The CDR3 nucleotides read TGTGCCAGCAGCTTATATGAAGCGGGAGTCGCGACCGGGGAGCTGTTTTTT. The full variable domain, with the rest looked up from reference TRBV7-9 and TRBJ2-2, is DTGVSQNPRHKITKRGQNVTFRCDPISEHNRLYWYRQTLGQGPEFLTYFQNEAQLEKSRLLSDRFSAERPKGSFSTLEIQRTEQGDSAMYLCASSLYEAGVATGELFFGEGSRLTVL.

The chain joins TRBV7-6 to TRBJ2-2, with D perhaps matching TRBD1 (6 bases). V lost 4 bases to trimming and J lost 5 bases, with 11 bases between them. Germline V gene data show CDR1 as SGHVS and CDR2 as FNYEAQ. This CDR3 contains 14 residues. CDR3 sequence reads: CASSYRDRTGELFF. In DNA form, the CDR3 reads TGTGCCAGCAGCTACAGGGATCGGACCGGGGAGCTGTTTTTT.

The chain links TRBV27 to TRBJ1-5; unclear D gene. With 6 bases removed from V and 4 bases from J, the gap between germline ends came to 13 bases. The CDR3 consists of 14 residues. The germline V gene has CDR1 MNHEY and CDR2 SMNVEV (reference sequence). The CDR3 spells CASSPRAHNQPQHF. The DNA for the CDR3 is TGTGCCAGCAGCCCCCGGGCCCATAATCAGCCCCAGCATTTT.

The table lists this clone with a few counts. This chain uses TRBV7-6 with TRBJ2-1; TRBD2 matches at 7 bases. Germline lookup yields CDR1 SGHVS and CDR2 FNYEAQ. J gave up 0 bases and V 4 bases, and 3 bases lay outside the gene matches. This CDR3 comprises 15 residues. The CDR3 DNA reads as TGTGCCAGCAGCTCCGGACTAGGCTCCTACAATGAGCAGTTCTTC. Protein sequence: CASSSGLGSYNEQFF.

The rearrangement links TRBV15 to TRBJ2-5; 8 bases line up with TRBD2. V trimming: 1 base; J trimming: 5 bases; junction bases outside the gene matches: 3. The germline V gene has CDR1 LNHNV and CDR2 YYDKDF (reference sequence). CDR3 length: 14 residues. The CDR3 loop is CATSRGQREETQYF. CDR3 coding DNA: TGTGCCACCAGCAGAGGACAGCGGGAGGAGACCCAGTACTTC.

This clone has a single count. An end of the junction differs from the germline gene, which may be a read error. This chain joins TRBV7-7 and TRBJ2-2, with a tentative D call TRBD2 (5 bases). This CDR3 is 14 amino acids long. Germline loops: CDR1 SSHAT, CDR2 FNYEAQ (reference sequence). DNA of the CDR3: TGTGCTAGCAGCTTAGAGGGTATGGCCGGGGAGCTGTTTTTT. This sequence encodes CASSLEGMAGELFF.

This chain joins TRBV6-5 and TRBJ2-1, with D perhaps given as TRBD1 or TRBD2 (5 bases each). CDR3 length equals 13 residues. Trimming cost V 0 bases and J 10 bases, with 10 bases left between them. Germline loops: CDR1 MNHEY, CDR2 SVGAGI. As DNA, the CDR3 is TGTGCCAGCAGTTACTCGGGGGTTAAAGAGCAGTTCTTC. Residues: CASSYSGVKEQFF.

V gene TRBV28 combines with J gene TRBJ1-2; D perhaps matches TRBD1 (5 bases). Trimming cost V 7 bases and J 8 bases, with 20 bases left between them. Germline V gene data show CDR1 as MDHEN and CDR2 as SYDVKM. This CDR3 has 14 amino acids. The CDR3 reads CASTSGGPTRGYTF. Written as DNA, the CDR3 is TGTGCCAGCACCTCGGGGGGTCCCACGAGGGGCTACACCTTC.

This clone was seen just once. The chain joins TRBV9 to TRBJ2-6; D ambiguous. The V end lost 4 bases, the J end lost 0 bases, and 8 bases lay between the germline ends. Germline values: CDR1 SGDLS, CDR2 YYNGEE. The CDR3 is 15 residues long. The DNA of the CDR3 is TGTGCCAGCAGCCCTGATATCTCTGGGGCCAACGTCCTGACTTTC. Translating it yields CASSPDISGANVLTF.

The chain uses TRBV7-2 and TRBJ1-5; 9 bases are shared with TRBD1. CDR3 length: 15 amino acids. Germline CDR1 is SGHTA and CDR2 is FQGNSA. V lost 6 bases, J lost 3 bases, and 6 bases stayed unmatched. CDR3 sequence (DNA): TGTGCCAGCAGGGGACAGGGTAATTTCAATCAGCCCCAGCATTTT. It is translated as CASRGQGNFNQPQHF.

The chain is built from TRBV6-6 and TRBJ1-5; TRBD1 agrees at 7 bases. With V trimmed by 4 bases and J by 7 bases, 10 bases remained unmatched. Germline V lookup: CDR1 MNHNY, CDR2 SVGAGI (reference sequence). The CDR3 is made up of 15 amino acids. In DNA, the CDR3 is TGTGCCAGCAGTTCCGCAGGGGGTTCACGGCAGCCCCAGCATTTT. Protein: CASSSAGGSRQPQHF.

CDR3 DNA sequence: TGTGCCAGCAGCTTCACCGGGACAGGCTACAATGAGCAGTTCTTC. This gives the protein CASSFTGTGYNEQFF. The chain combines TRBV7-2 with TRBJ2-1; the match to TRBD1 covers 8 bases. The CDR3 contains 15 residues. The trim removed 3 bases at V and 3 bases at J, leaving 4 bases unmatched. CDR1 SGHTA and CDR2 FQGNSA come from the germline V gene.

The gene calls are TRBV9 and TRBJ1-1, with D possibly being TRBD1 (5 bases). The CDR3 has 13 residues. Trimming took off 0 bases at V and 5 bases at J, with 8 bases between the two ends. CDR1 and CDR2 (germline): SGDLS, YYNGEE. The CDR3 coding sequence is TGTGCCAGCAGCGTAGCAGGGACGACTGAAGCTTTCTTT. Amino acid sequence: CASSVAGTTEAFF.

The J gene is TRBJ1-2, the V gene TRBV6-1; maybe TRBD1 (5 bases). CDR3 size: 15 residues. V was cut by 1 base and J by 1 base, with 10 bases left in between. Per germline, CDR1 MNHNS and CDR2 SASEGT. The CDR3 loop reads CASSEGGPINYGYTF. CDR3 bases: TGTGCCAGCAGTGAAGGGGGACCTATTAACTATGGCTACACCTTC.

This chain joins TRBV7-3 and TRBJ2-7; D remains unclear. V was trimmed by 2 bases and J by 0 bases, leaving 11 bases between them. Germline CDR1 is SGHTA and CDR2 is FQGTGA. The CDR3 has 15 amino acids. CDR3 coding DNA: TGTGCCAGCAGCTTAGGCTGGGATAACTCCTACGAGCAGTACTTC. Its translation is CASSLGWDNSYEQYF.

The chain employs TRBV11-3 and TRBJ2-1, with no clear D. Germline CDR1 is SGHNT and CDR2 is YENEEA. The CDR3 is made up of 14 amino acids. The V gene lost 5 bases and the J gene lost 3 bases, with 11 bases spanning the gap. CDR3 amino acids: CASSPSIFYNEQFF. The CDR3 DNA sequence: TGTGCCAGCAGCCCATCGATCTTCTACAATGAGCAGTTCTTC.